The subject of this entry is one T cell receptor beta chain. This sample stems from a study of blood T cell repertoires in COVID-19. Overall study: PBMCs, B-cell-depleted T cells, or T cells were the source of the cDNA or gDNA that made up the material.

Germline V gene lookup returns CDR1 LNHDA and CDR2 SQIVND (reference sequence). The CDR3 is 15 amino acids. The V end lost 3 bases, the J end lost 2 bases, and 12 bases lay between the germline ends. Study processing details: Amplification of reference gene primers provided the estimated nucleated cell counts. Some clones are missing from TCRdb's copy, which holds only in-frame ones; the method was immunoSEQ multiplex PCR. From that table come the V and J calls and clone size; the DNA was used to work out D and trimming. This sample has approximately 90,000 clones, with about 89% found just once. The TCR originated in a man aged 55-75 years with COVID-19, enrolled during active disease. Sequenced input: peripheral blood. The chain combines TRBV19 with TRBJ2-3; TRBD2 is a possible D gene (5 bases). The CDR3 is CASSISGINTDTQYF. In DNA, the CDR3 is TGTGCCAGTAGTATTTCCGGGATTAACACAGATACGCAGTATTTT. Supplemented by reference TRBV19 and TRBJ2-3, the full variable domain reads DGGITQSPKYLFRKEGQNVTLSCEQNLNHDAMYWYRQDPGQGLRLIYYSQIVNDFQKGDIAEGYSVSREKKESFPLTVTSAQKNPTAFYLCASSISGINTDTQYFGPGTRLTVL.